Shown below are 30 T cell receptor beta chains from a single sample sequenced in a study of shared clonotypes between healthy human individuals. Clones were read by immunoSEQ multiplex PCR, and TCRdb kept only the in-frame ones, dropping some. The table shows some 2,100,000 clones, with approximately 96% occurring only once. The sequenced sample consisted of naive CD4+ T cells sorted from blood. The subset was: CD45RA+ positively selected. The receptors come from a man between 18 and 29 years old in good health.

In this sample, this clone turned up once. The chain is built from TRBV5-1 and TRBJ2-5; D is perhaps TRBD1 (6 bases). The V gene lost 4 bases and the J gene lost 2 bases, with 12 bases spanning the gap. Germline CDR1 reads SGHRS; CDR2 reads YFSETQ. This CDR3 region has 14 residues. The CDR3 spells CASSRGQTQETQYF. Written as DNA, the CDR3 is TGCGCCAGCAGCCGCGGACAGACGCAAGAGACCCAGTACTTC.

V and J are TRBV6-6 and TRBJ2-1; D may be TRBD1 or TRBD2 (5 bases each). Trimming removed 9 bases at V and 0 bases at J, with 12 bases between. This CDR3 has 14 amino acids. CDR1 MNHNY and CDR2 SVGAGI come from the germline V gene (reference sequence). DNA of the CDR3: TGTGCCAGTGTTTGGGGGAGCTCCTACAATGAGCAGTTCTTC. Encoded protein: CASVWGSSYNEQFF.

The chain carries TRBV19 and TRBJ2-3, with 12 bases that match TRBD2. Looked up from germline, CDR1 is LNHDA and CDR2 is SQIVND (reference sequence). This CDR3 is built from 17 residues. The J segment lost 4 bases and the V segment lost 2 bases, leaving 7 bases of the junction unmatched. The CDR3 region is CASSIRLAGGPADTQYF. In DNA form, the CDR3 reads TGTGCCAGTAGTATAAGGCTAGCGGGAGGGCCGGCAGATACGCAGTATTTT.

This clone was seen just once. The genes are TRBV29-1 and TRBJ1-3; TRBD1 agrees at 8 bases. CDR3 length: 14 residues. Germline CDR1 is SQVTM and CDR2 is ANQGSEA. V lost 4 bases and J lost 3; bases outside the gene matches: 5. CDR3 DNA: TGCAGCGTTGTGAGGACAGGGAGTGGAAACACCATATATTTT. Translation gives CSVVRTGSGNTIYF.

This chain uses TRBV10-3 with TRBJ2-7; either TRBD1 or TRBD2 may fit D (5 bases each). This CDR3 has 14 amino acids. V gave up 11 bases and J gave up 0 bases, with 17 bases separating them. Germline assignment: CDR1 ENHRY and CDR2 SYGVKD. This CDR3 reads CASLRDPSSYEQYF. The CDR3 DNA follows: TGTGCCTCCCTCCGGGACCCAAGCTCCTACGAGCAGTACTTC.

The chain joins TRBV28 to TRBJ2-2; TRBD2 is a possible D gene (6 bases). Germline CDR1 MDHEN, CDR2 SYDVKM. The ends were cut back, 2 bases at V and 4 bases at J, with 20 bases in the middle. This CDR3 contains 18 residues. CDR3 DNA sequence: TGTGCCAGCAGTTTAGACGGGGGTTCCCTCCTAAGCACCGGGGAGCTGTTTTTT. Translating it yields CASSLDGGSLLSTGELFF.

CDR3 sequence: CASSELGTGTEAFF. The CDR3 DNA follows: TGTGCCAGCAGTGAACTCGGGACAGGAACTGAAGCTTTCTTT. The V and J genes are TRBV2 and TRBJ1-1; the match to TRBD1 covers 8 bases. The V gene's germline CDR1 is SNHLY and CDR2 FYNNEI. V shed 2 bases and J 5 bases; nucleotides not matched to a gene: 4. The length of the CDR3 is 14 residues.

The chain combines TRBV7-8 with TRBJ2-2, with TRBD2 matching 10 bases. The J segment lost 1 base and the V segment lost 5 bases, leaving 4 bases of the junction unmatched. Germline V gene sequence: CDR1 SGHVS, CDR2 FQNEAQ. The CDR3 length is 16 residues. CDR3 protein: CASSPRTSGNTGELFF. DNA of the CDR3: TGTGCCAGCAGCCCACGGACTAGCGGGAACACCGGGGAGCTGTTTTTT.

This clone was seen just once. The chain employs TRBV27 and TRBJ2-4; either TRBD1 or TRBD2 may fit D (5 bases each). The CDR3 totals 15 residues. Germline V gene data show CDR1 as MNHEY and CDR2 as SMNVEV (reference sequence). The ends were cut back, 6 bases at V and 1 base at J, with 13 bases in the middle. As DNA, the CDR3 is TGTGCCAGCAGCGAGGGGATGCGGGCCAAAAACATTCAGTACTTC. Amino acid sequence: CASSEGMRAKNIQYF.

This clone has just one count. This rearrangement joins TRBV7-2 to TRBJ2-1; TRBD2 aligns across 11 bases. Germline lookup yields CDR1 SGHTA and CDR2 FQGNSA. This CDR3 is 17 amino acids long. With 1 base clipped from V and 7 bases from J, the junction kept 9 bases outside the gene matches. The CDR3 protein is CASSLVVSGGVRNEQFF. The CDR3 bases are TGTGCCAGCAGCTTAGTAGTTAGCGGGGGGGTGAGGAATGAGCAGTTCTTC.

The V gene is TRBV19, the J gene TRBJ2-7; perhaps TRBD2 as D (6 bases). V lost 3 bases to trimming and J lost 0 bases, with 12 bases between them. Germline V gene data show CDR1 as LNHDA and CDR2 as SQIVND (reference sequence). CDR3 length: 15 amino acids. The chain's CDR3 is CASSMSSVSSYEQYF. DNA of the CDR3: TGTGCCAGTAGTATGTCTAGCGTAAGCTCCTACGAGCAGTACTTC.

The V and J genes are TRBV4-2 and TRBJ2-3; 11 bases agree with TRBD2. Germline V gene lookup returns CDR1 LGHNA and CDR2 YNFKEQ. The CDR3 extends over 17 amino acids. V shed 1 base, J shed 8 bases, and the junction held 11 bases outside the gene matches. The DNA of the CDR3 is TGTGCCAGCAGCCAAGTGGGGCTAGCGGGGGGTTCGGCTACGCAGTATTTT. It specifies CASSQVGLAGGSATQYF.

Worth noting for this clone: Different DNA sequences within this sample yield the same CDR3. The rearrangement links TRBV9 to TRBJ1-1; D unclear. The CDR3 loop spans 13 amino acids. V was pared by 0 bases and J by 3 bases, with 6 bases between. Per germline, CDR1 SGDLS and CDR2 YYNGEE. The CDR3 is CASSVGGDTEAFF. The CDR3 nucleotides are TGTGCCAGCAGCGTAGGGGGAGACACTGAAGCTTTCTTT.

V and J are TRBV6-5 and TRBJ1-6; D might be TRBD1 (5 bases). V lost 2 bases and J 8 bases, leaving 13 bases between the germline ends. Germline lookup yields CDR1 MNHEY and CDR2 SVGAGI. The CDR3 sequence is 15 residues long. This CDR3 reads CASSYGTIGDSPLHF. In nucleotides, the CDR3 is TGTGCCAGCAGTTACGGTACAATAGGGGATTCACCCCTCCACTTT.

This clone turned up a few times. The rearrangement uses TRBV2 and TRBJ1-5; unclear D gene. CDR3 length: 11 amino acids. Germline V lookup: CDR1 SNHLY, CDR2 FYNNEI. Trimming removed 2 bases from V and 9 bases from J, with 5 bases in between. The CDR3 sequence: CASSETGPQHF. The CDR3 nucleotides read TGTGCCAGCAGTGAAACTGGGCCCCAGCATTTT.

The chain couples TRBV7-3 to TRBJ2-3; the match to TRBD2 covers 11 bases. Germline V CDR1 and CDR2: SGHTA, FQGTGA. The CDR3 totals 14 residues. Trimming took 6 bases from V and 6 from J; bases not matched to a gene: 5. The CDR3 sequence: CASSRLAGLDTQYF. The CDR3 nucleotides read TGTGCCAGCAGTAGACTAGCGGGGTTGGATACGCAGTATTTT.

J is TRBJ1-2 and V is TRBV30; the D gene is possibly TRBD1 (5 bases). This CDR3 has 15 amino acids. Trimming stripped 0 bases from V and 8 bases from J, with 19 bases between. Germline lookup yields CDR1 GTSNPN and CDR2 SVGIG (reference sequence). The CDR3 nucleotides are TGTGCCTGGAGTGTACGACGGGGGACCTCTAAAGGCTACACCTTC. Amino acid sequence: CAWSVRRGTSKGYTF.

The V gene is TRBV4-3, the J gene TRBJ2-5; 7 bases match TRBD1. The CDR3 has 16 amino acids. CDR1 and CDR2 (germline): LGHNA, YSLEER. V dropped 0 bases and J dropped 4; count of bases not matched to a gene: 8. CDR3: CASSQDSTGERETQYF. CDR3 bases: TGCGCCAGCAGCCAAGATTCTACAGGGGAGAGAGAGACCCAGTACTTC.

The sample holds a few counts of this clone. This sequence joins TRBV5-5 and TRBJ2-3; 8 nucleotides line up with TRBD2. Germline assignment: CDR1 SGHKS and CDR2 YYEKEE (reference sequence). The CDR3 has 14 residues. V dropped 3 bases and J dropped 6; count of bases not matched to a gene: 6. In DNA form, the CDR3 reads TGTGCCAGCAGCTCCGGACTAGCCGGGGATACGCAGTATTTT. This translates into CASSSGLAGDTQYF.

This chain uses TRBV29-1 with TRBJ2-1; the match to TRBD2 covers 9 bases. The V gene end was trimmed by 7 bases and the J gene end by 9 bases; junction bases not matched to a gene: 16. Germline assignment: CDR1 SQVTM and CDR2 ANQGSEA. The CDR3 runs to 15 residues. The chain's CDR3 is CSAGLSSGGTTEQFF. The DNA for the CDR3 is TGCAGCGCTGGCCTGTCGAGCGGGGGGACCACTGAGCAGTTCTTC.

This chain connects TRBV2 to TRBJ1-5; D is unresolved. The CDR3 runs 14 residues. The V end lost 3 bases, the J end lost 6 bases, and 12 bases lay between the germline ends. In germline, CDR1 is SNHLY, CDR2 FYNNEI. CDR3 in DNA: TGTGCCAGCAGTGAGGAAGGGTATGGTCAGCCCCAGCATTTT. This gives the protein CASSEEGYGQPQHF. The full variable domain, completed using reference TRBV2 and TRBJ1-5, is EPEVTQTPSHQVTQMGQEVILRCVPISNHLYFYWYRQILGQKVEFLVSFYNNEISEKSEIFDDQFSVERPDGSNFTLKIRSTKLEDSAMYFCASSEEGYGQPQHFGDGTRLSIL.

The chain combines TRBV11-2 with TRBJ2-7; TRBD1 aligns across 8 bases. V dropped 0 bases and J dropped 8; count of bases not matched to a gene: 9. The CDR3 has 15 amino acids. The germline gives CDR1 SGHAT, CDR2 FQNNGV. The CDR3, as DNA: TGTGCCAGCAGCTTAGAGCCCCCGGACAGGGCTCAGCAGTACTTC. This encodes CASSLEPPDRAQQYF.

CDR3 coding DNA: TGTGCCAGCAGCCCTACACAGGCCCCTGGTGGAAAACTGTTTTTT. Encoded protein: CASSPTQAPGGKLFF. This chain joins TRBV7-9 and TRBJ1-4; D might be TRBD1 (5 bases). CDR3 length equals 15 residues. Trimming shortened V by 5 bases and J by 10 bases, and 20 bases separated the two germline ends. Germline V gives CDR1 SEHNR, CDR2 FQNEAQ (reference sequence).

This rearrangement joins TRBV6-1 to TRBJ2-7, with 10 bases lining up with TRBD2. Germline assignment: CDR1 MNHNS and CDR2 SASEGT. The V segment lost 1 base and the J segment 7 bases; nucleotides outside the gene matches: 7. The CDR3 loop spans 15 amino acids. CDR3 nucleotide sequence: TGTGCCAGCAGTGAAGTGAGTCTAGCGGGGGTGGAGCAGTACTTC. Its translation is CASSEVSLAGVEQYF.

The V call is TRBV5-4, the J call TRBJ2-5; D might be TRBD1 or TRBD2, each matching 6 bases. The germline V gene has CDR1 SGHNT and CDR2 YYREEE (reference sequence). V was pared by 4 bases and J by 1 base, with 14 bases between. The CDR3 spans 15 residues. The CDR3 region has the DNA TGTGCCAGCAGCCCTACCCCGGGGGCCCAAGAGACCCAGTACTTC. Encoded protein: CASSPTPGAQETQYF. Full variable domain (missing parts from reference TRBV5-4 and TRBJ2-5): ETGVTQSPTHLIKTRGQQVTLRCSSQSGHNTVSWYQQALGQGPQFIFQYYREEENGRGNFPPRFSGLQFPNYSSELNVNALELDDSALYLCASSPTPGAQETQYFGPGTRLLVL.

The chain combines TRBV10-3 with TRBJ2-7, with D possibly being TRBD1 or TRBD2 (6 bases each). CDR3 size: 14 residues. The V and J ends lost 2 bases and 1 base respectively, with 9 bases between them. Germline V CDR1 and CDR2: ENHRY, SYGVKD. The CDR3 coding sequence is TGTGCCATCAGTGAGGGGGGGCAATCCTACGAGCAGTACTTC. This translates into CAISEGGQSYEQYF.

This sequence joins TRBV18 and TRBJ2-1; D not certain. The CDR3 is 14 amino acids. V was clipped by 0 bases and J by 5 bases, with 8 bases between them. Germline loops: CDR1 KGHSH, CDR2 LQKENI. The CDR3 nucleotides are TGTGCCAGCTCACCACCGTCTTCTAACAATGAGCAGTTCTTC. This sequence encodes CASSPPSSNNEQFF.

The J gene is TRBJ2-1, the V gene TRBV2; D might be TRBD2 (6 bases). Germline loops: CDR1 SNHLY, CDR2 FYNNEI. The CDR3 has 16 amino acids. V lost 3 bases and J lost 0, with 12 bases in between. The CDR3 loop reads CASSDRAGSSYNEQFF. The CDR3 nucleotides are TGTGCCAGCAGTGATCGGGCGGGAAGCTCCTACAATGAGCAGTTCTTC.

The V gene is TRBV4-2, the J gene TRBJ1-1; D not certain. With 1 base removed from V and 2 bases from J, the gap between germline ends came to 11 bases. Germline CDR1 is LGHNA and CDR2 is YNFKEQ. This CDR3 has 15 amino acids. The CDR3 sequence is CASSQAETYNTEAFF. The CDR3 DNA sequence: TGTGCCAGCAGCCAAGCGGAGACCTATAACACTGAAGCTTTCTTT.

The chain carries TRBV11-2 and TRBJ2-5; no clear D. Germline V CDR1 and CDR2: SGHAT, FQNNGV. V lost 1 base to trimming and J lost 4 bases, with 13 bases between them. The CDR3 has 15 residues. CDR3: CASSLGVGILETQYF. Written as DNA, the CDR3 is TGTGCCAGCAGCTTAGGGGTGGGGATTTTAGAGACCCAGTACTTC.